The 15 T cell receptor beta chains below come from one sample, sequenced in a study of cytomegalovirus exposure and HLA in healthy donors. The PCR made use of 60 Vbeta and 13 Jbeta primers. TCRdb's table, derived via immunoSEQ multiplex PCR, lists solely in-frame clones and lacks some. The sample holds about 170,000 clones; approximately 71% are singletons and the top ten take around 5%. The sequencing input was PBMCs. The receptors originated from a woman aged 18-29 years in good health and CMV-seropositive.

The rearrangement joins TRBV11-2 to TRBJ2-3; D is possibly TRBD1 (5 bases). Trimming shortened V by 1 base and J by 7 bases, and 15 bases separated the two germline ends. From germline, CDR1 is SGHAT and CDR2 FQNNGV. The CDR3 contains 15 residues. For the CDR3, the DNA is TGTGCCAGCAGCTTAGCCCCCTATGACAGCCATACGCAGTATTTT. Residues: CASSLAPYDSHTQYF.

The V and J genes are TRBV27 and TRBJ1-2; 7 nucleotides line up with TRBD1. The J segment lost 6 bases and the V segment lost 2 bases, leaving 6 bases of the junction unmatched. Germline CDR1 MNHEY, CDR2 SMNVEV (reference sequence). The CDR3 is made up of 14 amino acids. CDR3 DNA: TGTGCCAGCAGTTTACAGGGGGAAGGGGATGGCTACACCTTC. Translation gives CASSLQGEGDGYTF.

This sequence joins TRBV9 and TRBJ1-1; D gene uncertain. From germline, CDR1 is SGDLS and CDR2 YYNGEE. This CDR3 has 13 amino acids. Trimming shortened V by 3 bases and J by 5 bases, and 11 bases separated the two germline ends. The DNA for the CDR3 is TGTGCCAGCAGCGGACCGGGGAAGACTGAAGCTTTCTTT. Its translation is CASSGPGKTEAFF.

The gene calls are TRBV2 and TRBJ1-5; 8 positions match TRBD1. The CDR3 covers 15 residues. CDR1 is SNHLY, CDR2 FYNNEI, per germline. With 6 bases clipped from V and 1 base from J, the junction kept 5 bases outside the gene matches. The CDR3 protein is CASSRTGLSNQPQHF. CDR3 in DNA: TGTGCCAGCAGCAGGACAGGGCTAAGCAATCAGCCCCAGCATTTT.

Of note for this clone: At one of its ends the junction is not consistent with the germline gene, which may arise from a read error. Other nucleotide sequences in the sample specify the same CDR3. This chain connects TRBV5-1 to TRBJ1-1; D is unresolved. This CDR3 is built from 14 residues. Germline CDR1 SGHRS, CDR2 YFSETQ. The CDR3 region is CASSLGGMNTEAFF. The CDR3 DNA reads TGCGCCAGCAGTTTGGGCGGAATGAACACTGAAGCTTTCTTT.

This clone has a handful of counts. The V call is TRBV9, the J call TRBJ2-7; 13 nucleotides match TRBD2. Germline-derived CDR1 and CDR2 are SGDLS and YYNGEE. The CDR3 consists of 15 residues. With V trimmed by 2 bases and J by 2 bases, 1 base remained unmatched. The CDR3 DNA is TGTGCCAGCAGCGTCGGGACTAGCGGGACCTACGAGCAGTACTTC. Encoded protein: CASSVGTSGTYEQYF.

The chain uses TRBV4-3 and TRBJ1-5, with D unclear. Trimming took 0 bases from V and 0 from J, leaving 6 bases between them. CDR3 length: 15 residues. Germline values: CDR1 LGHNA, CDR2 YSLEER. This chain's CDR3 is CASSQDRVSNQPQHF. CDR3 coding DNA: TGCGCCAGCAGCCAAGATAGAGTTAGCAATCAGCCCCAGCATTTT.

V is TRBV6-1 and J is TRBJ2-3, with 8 bases fitting TRBD1. The germline V gene has CDR1 MNHNS and CDR2 SASEGT. The J segment lost 1 base and the V segment lost 7 bases, leaving 1 base of the junction unmatched. This CDR3 has 13 residues. CDR3 coding DNA: TGTGCCAGCAAGGGACAGGGCACAGATACGCAGTATTTT. The encoded protein is CASKGQGTDTQYF.

This clone was found a few times. The rearrangement uses TRBV5-4 and TRBJ2-5; TRBD2 agrees at 10 bases. Looked up from germline, CDR1 is SGHNT and CDR2 is YYREEE (reference sequence). The J segment lost 5 bases and the V segment lost 4 bases, leaving 5 bases of the junction unmatched. This CDR3 is 14 amino acids long. The CDR3 DNA is TGTGCCAGCAGCATTCTAGCGGGGGTTGAGACCCAGTACTTC. Amino acid sequence: CASSILAGVETQYF.

The chain couples TRBV9 to TRBJ2-1, with a possible D match to TRBD2 (5 bases). The germline CDR1 and CDR2 sequences are SGDLS and YYNGEE. CDR3 size: 14 residues. V lost 4 bases and J lost 1, with 9 bases in between. CDR3: CASSPEGSYNEQFF. The CDR3 coding sequence is TGTGCCAGCAGCCCAGAGGGTTCCTACAATGAGCAGTTCTTC.

The genes are TRBV19 and TRBJ2-7; 10 nucleotides align to TRBD2. Germline CDR1 LNHDA, CDR2 SQIVND (reference sequence). The V segment lost 3 bases and the J segment 1 base; nucleotides outside the gene matches: 6. The CDR3 totals 16 residues. In DNA form, the CDR3 reads TGTGCCAGTAGTATCAGGACTAGCGGTGGATCCTACGAGCAGTACTTC. As protein: CASSIRTSGGSYEQYF.

The chain joins TRBV7-9 to TRBJ2-7; D gene unclear. There are 14 residues in the CDR3. Germline V CDR1 and CDR2: SEHNR, FQNEAQ (reference sequence). V was clipped by 4 bases and J by 4 bases, with 14 bases between them. The CDR3 region is CASSSHNTTYEQYF. In DNA form, the CDR3 reads TGTGCCAGCAGCTCCCACAATACAACATACGAGCAGTACTTC.

The V and J genes are TRBV5-6 and TRBJ1-5; the match to TRBD1 covers 7 bases. The CDR3 runs 15 residues. Germline trimming cut 0 bases from V and 3 bases from J; bases unmatched to any gene: 3. The germline CDR1 and CDR2 sequences are SGHDT and YYEEEE. CDR3 sequence (DNA): TGTGCCAGCAGCTTGGGGGACAGCCCCAATCAGCCCCAGCATTTT. Its translation: CASSLGDSPNQPQHF.

V usage is TRBV10-3 and J usage is TRBJ1-3; D possibly corresponds to TRBD1 (6 bases). Germline V CDR1 and CDR2: ENHRY, SYGVKD. The length of the CDR3 is 13 residues. Trimming removed 9 bases from V and 0 bases from J, with 9 bases in between. CDR3 region: CAIGQFSGNTIYF. For the CDR3, the DNA is TGTGCCATAGGACAGTTCTCTGGAAACACCATATATTTT.

The genes are TRBV6-1 and TRBJ1-1; D ambiguous. The CDR3 is 14 amino acids. The V end lost 1 base, the J end lost 4 bases, and 10 bases lay between the germline ends. Germline V gene data show CDR1 as MNHNS and CDR2 as SASEGT. The CDR3 protein is CASSEDGVSTEAFF. The CDR3 region has the DNA TGTGCCAGCAGTGAAGATGGAGTCAGCACTGAAGCTTTCTTT.